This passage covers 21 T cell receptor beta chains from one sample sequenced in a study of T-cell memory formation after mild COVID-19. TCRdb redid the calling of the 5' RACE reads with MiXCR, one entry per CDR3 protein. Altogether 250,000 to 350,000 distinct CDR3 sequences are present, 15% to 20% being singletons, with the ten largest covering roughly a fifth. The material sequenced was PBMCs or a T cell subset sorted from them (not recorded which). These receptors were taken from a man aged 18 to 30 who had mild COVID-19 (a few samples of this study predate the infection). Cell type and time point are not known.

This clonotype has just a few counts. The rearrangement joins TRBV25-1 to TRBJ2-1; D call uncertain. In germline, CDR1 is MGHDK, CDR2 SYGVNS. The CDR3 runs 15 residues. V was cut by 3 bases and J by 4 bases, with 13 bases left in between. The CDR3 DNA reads TGTGCCAGCAGTGAGAGTGGGCGTAAGTACAATGAGCAGTTCTTC. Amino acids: CASSESGRKYNEQFF.

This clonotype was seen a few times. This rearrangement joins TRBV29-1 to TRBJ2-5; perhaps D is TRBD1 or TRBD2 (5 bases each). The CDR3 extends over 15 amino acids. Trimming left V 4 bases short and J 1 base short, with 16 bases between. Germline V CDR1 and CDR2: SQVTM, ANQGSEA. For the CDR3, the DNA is TGCAGCGTTGCCCCGCAAACAGGACTCCAAGAGACCCAGTACTTC. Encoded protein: CSVAPQTGLQETQYF.

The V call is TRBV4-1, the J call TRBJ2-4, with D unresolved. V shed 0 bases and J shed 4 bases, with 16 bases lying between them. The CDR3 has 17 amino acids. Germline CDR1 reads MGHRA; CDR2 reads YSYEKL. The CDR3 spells CASSQERAPRPKNIQYF. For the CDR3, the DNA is TGCGCCAGCAGCCAAGAAAGGGCCCCACGCCCGAAAAACATTCAGTACTTC.

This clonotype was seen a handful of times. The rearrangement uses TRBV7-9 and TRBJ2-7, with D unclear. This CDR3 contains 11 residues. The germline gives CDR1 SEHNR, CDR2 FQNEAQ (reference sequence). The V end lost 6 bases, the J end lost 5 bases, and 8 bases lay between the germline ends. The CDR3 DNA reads TGTGCCAGCAGAGAGGTCGACGAGCAGTACTTC. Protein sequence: CASREVDEQYF.

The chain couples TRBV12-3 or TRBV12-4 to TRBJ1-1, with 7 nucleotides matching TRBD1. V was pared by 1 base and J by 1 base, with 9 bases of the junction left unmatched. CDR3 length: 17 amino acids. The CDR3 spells CASSLEGTAGTNTEAFF. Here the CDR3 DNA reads TGTGCCAGCAGTTTAGAAGGGACAGCGGGGACGAACACTGAAGCTTTCTTT.

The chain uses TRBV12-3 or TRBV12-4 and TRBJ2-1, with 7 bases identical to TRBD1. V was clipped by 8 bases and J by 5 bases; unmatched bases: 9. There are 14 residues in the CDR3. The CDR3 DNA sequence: TGTGCCAGCGGCCCCTGGACAGGAGACAATGAGCAGTTCTTC. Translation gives CASGPWTGDNEQFF.

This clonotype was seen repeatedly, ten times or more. For the CDR3, the DNA is TGTGCTAGCAGAAATACAGGGGGTAGCTCCTACGAGCAGTACGTC. It yields the protein CASRNTGGSSYEQYV. This chain joins TRBV7-7 and TRBJ2-7; 8 positions agree with TRBD1. CDR3 length: 15 residues. The V gene's germline CDR1 is SSHAT and CDR2 FNYEAQ (reference sequence).

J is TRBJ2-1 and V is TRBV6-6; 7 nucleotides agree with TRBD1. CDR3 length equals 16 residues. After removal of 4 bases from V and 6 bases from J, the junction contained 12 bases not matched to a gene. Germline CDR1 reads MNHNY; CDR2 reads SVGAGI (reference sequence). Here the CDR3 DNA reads TGTGCCAGCAGTTCGGGAAACAGGGGATCAACCAATGAGCAGTTCTTC. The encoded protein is CASSSGNRGSTNEQFF.

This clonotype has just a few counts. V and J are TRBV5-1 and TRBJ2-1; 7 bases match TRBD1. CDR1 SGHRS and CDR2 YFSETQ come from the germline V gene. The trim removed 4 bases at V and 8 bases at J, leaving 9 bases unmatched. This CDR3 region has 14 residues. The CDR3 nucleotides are TGCGCCAGCAGCAGAACGGGACAGCCGGATGAGCAGTTCTTC. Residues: CASSRTGQPDEQFF.

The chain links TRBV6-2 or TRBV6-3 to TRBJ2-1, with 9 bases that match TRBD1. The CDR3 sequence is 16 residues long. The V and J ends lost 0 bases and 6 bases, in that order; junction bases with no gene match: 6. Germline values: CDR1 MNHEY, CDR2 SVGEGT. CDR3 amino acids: CASSYSGTGRANEQFF. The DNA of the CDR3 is TGTGCCAGCAGTTACTCCGGGACAGGGAGAGCCAATGAGCAGTTCTTC.

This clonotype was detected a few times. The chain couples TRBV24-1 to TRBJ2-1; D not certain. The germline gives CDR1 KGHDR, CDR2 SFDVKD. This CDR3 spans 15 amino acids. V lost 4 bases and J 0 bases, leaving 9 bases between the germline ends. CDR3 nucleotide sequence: TGTGCCACCAGTGAGGGTAGTGGCTCCTACAATGAGCAGTTCTTC. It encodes CATSEGSGSYNEQFF.

CDR3 protein: CASSIAGQLETQYF. CDR3 coding DNA: TGTGCCAGTAGTATAGCAGGGCAGTTAGAGACCCAGTACTTC. This sequence joins TRBV19 and TRBJ2-5; perhaps TRBD1 as D (5 bases). The ends were cut back, 1 base at V and 4 bases at J, with 10 bases in the middle. The V gene's germline CDR1 is LNHDA and CDR2 SQIVND (reference sequence). The CDR3 consists of 14 residues.

CDR3 sequence reads: CSARGTGLNTEAFF. CDR3 nucleotides: TGCAGTGCCCGGGGGACAGGCTTGAACACTGAAGCTTTCTTT. This chain joins TRBV20-1 and TRBJ1-1, with 8 bases identical to TRBD1. Germline-derived CDR1 and CDR2 are DFQATT and SNEGSKA (reference sequence). Trimming at V came to 6 bases and at J to 0 bases, leaving 6 bases not matched to a gene. The CDR3 consists of 14 residues.

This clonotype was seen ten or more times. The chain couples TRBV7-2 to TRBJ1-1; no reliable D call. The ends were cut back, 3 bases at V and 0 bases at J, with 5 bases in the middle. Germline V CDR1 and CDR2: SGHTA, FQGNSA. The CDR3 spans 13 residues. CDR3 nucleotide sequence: TGTGCCAGCAGCTTCCTCGTGAACACTGAAGCTTTCTTT. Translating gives CASSFLVNTEAFF.

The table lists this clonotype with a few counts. As DNA, the CDR3 is TGTGCCAGCAGTTACACCCATTTGCGGTCCTACGAGCAGTACGTC. Its protein product is CASSYTHLRSYEQYV. This chain connects TRBV6-2 or TRBV6-3 to TRBJ2-7; D remains ambiguous. The CDR3 covers 15 residues. Trimming removed 2 bases at V and 1 base at J, with 12 bases between. In germline, CDR1 is MNHEY, CDR2 SVGEGT.

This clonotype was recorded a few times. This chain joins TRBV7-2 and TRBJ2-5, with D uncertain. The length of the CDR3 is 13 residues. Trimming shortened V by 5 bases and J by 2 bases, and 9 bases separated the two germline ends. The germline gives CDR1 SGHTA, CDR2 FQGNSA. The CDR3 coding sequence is TGTGCCAGCAGCGGGCGGATACAAGAGACCCAGTACTTC. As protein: CASSGRIQETQYF.

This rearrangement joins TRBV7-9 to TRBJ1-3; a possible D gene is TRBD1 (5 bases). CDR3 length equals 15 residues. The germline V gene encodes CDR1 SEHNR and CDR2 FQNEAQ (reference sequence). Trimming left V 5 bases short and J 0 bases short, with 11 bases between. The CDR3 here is CASSRGGISGNTIYF. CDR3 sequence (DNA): TGTGCCAGCAGCCGGGGCGGGATCTCTGGAAACACCATATATTTT.

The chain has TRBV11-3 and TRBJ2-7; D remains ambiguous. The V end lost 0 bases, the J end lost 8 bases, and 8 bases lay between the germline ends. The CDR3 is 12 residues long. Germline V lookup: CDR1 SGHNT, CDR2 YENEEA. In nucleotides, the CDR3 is TGTGCCAGCAGCTTAGAAGGAGAAAAGCAGTACTTC. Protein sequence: CASSLEGEKQYF.

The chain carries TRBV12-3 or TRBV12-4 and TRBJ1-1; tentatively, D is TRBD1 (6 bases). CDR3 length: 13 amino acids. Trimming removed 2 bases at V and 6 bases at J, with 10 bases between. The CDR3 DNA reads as TGTGCCAGCAGTTTACAGGGGAGGTCTGAAGCTTTCTTT. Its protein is CASSLQGRSEAFF.

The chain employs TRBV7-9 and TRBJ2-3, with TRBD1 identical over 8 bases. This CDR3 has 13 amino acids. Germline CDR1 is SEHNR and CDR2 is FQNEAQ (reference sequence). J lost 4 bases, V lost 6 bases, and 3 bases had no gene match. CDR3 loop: CASRQGQADTQYF. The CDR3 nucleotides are TGTGCCAGCAGACAGGGACAGGCAGATACGCAGTATTTT.

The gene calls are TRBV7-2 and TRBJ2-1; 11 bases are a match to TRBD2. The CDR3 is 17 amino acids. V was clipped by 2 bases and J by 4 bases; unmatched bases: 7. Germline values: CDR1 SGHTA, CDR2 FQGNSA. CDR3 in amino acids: CASSLNPSGGTYNEQFF. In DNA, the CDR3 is TGTGCCAGCAGCTTAAACCCTAGCGGGGGGACTTACAATGAGCAGTTCTTC.